This TCR beta chain was sequenced in a study of response to subunit inactivated influenza vaccine. Study-wide points: The authors suggested that every seasonal influenza vaccination recruits few new T cells.

TCRdb re-called the RT-PCR reads with MiXCR, one entry per CDR3 protein. Here the sample spans around 850,000 distinct CDR3 sequences, about a fifth being singletons. This clonotype was counted at least ten times. No antigen is known for it. The V and J ends lost 10 bases and 1 base, in that order; junction bases with no gene match: 5. Germline V gene sequence: CDR1 ENHRY, CDR2 SYGVKD. The CDR3 length is 14 residues. The rearrangement links TRBV10-3 to TRBJ2-5; 11 nucleotides align to TRBD2. The TCR sequence derives from a man aged 50 to 59 who received an inactivated influenza vaccine. The sample consisted of PBMCs from blood, taken around 5 days after vaccination. CDR3 protein: CATRTSGRQETQYF. CDR3 coding DNA: TGTGCCACCCGGACTAGCGGGCGCCAAGAGACCCAGTACTTC.